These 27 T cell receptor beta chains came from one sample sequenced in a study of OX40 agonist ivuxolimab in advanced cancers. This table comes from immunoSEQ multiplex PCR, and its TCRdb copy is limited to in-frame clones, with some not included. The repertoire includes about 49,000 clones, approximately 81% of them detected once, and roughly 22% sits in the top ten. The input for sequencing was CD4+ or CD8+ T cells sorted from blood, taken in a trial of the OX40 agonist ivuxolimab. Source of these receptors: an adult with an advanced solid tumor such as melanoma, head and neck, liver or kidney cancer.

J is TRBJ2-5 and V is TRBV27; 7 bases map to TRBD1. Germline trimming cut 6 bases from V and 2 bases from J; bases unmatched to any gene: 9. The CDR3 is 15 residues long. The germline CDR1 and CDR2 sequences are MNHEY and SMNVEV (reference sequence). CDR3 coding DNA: TGTGCCAGCAGGCCCTACGGGACAGAGCAAGAGACCCAGTACTTC. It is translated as CASRPYGTEQETQYF.

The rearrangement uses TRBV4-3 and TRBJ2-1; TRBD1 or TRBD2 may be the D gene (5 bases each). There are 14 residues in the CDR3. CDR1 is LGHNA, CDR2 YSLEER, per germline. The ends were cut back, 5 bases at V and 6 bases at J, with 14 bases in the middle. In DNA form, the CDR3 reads TGCGCCAGCAGCTTAACCGGGGCAAGCAATGAGCAGTTCTTC. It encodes CASSLTGASNEQFF.

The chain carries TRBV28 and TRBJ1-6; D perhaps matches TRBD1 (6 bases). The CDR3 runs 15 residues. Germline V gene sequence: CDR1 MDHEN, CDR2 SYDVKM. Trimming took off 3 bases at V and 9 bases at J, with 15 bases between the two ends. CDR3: CASSFLPGASSPLHF. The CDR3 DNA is TGTGCCAGCAGTTTCCTACCAGGGGCTAGTTCACCCCTCCACTTT.

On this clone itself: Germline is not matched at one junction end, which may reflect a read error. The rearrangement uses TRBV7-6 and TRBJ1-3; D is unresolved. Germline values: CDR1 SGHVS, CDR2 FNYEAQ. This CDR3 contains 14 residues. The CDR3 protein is CASSLGSSGNTIYF. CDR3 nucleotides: TGTGCCAGCAGCTTAGGGTCTTCTGGGAACACCATATATTTT.

DNA of the CDR3: TGTGCCAGCATAGAGAGGGGCGGTGAAAAACTGTTTTTT. Translation: CASIERGGEKLFF. The chain joins TRBV28 to TRBJ1-4, with D tentatively TRBD1 (5 bases). V was clipped by 7 bases and J by 7 bases, with 13 bases between them. The CDR3 length is 13 residues. Germline values: CDR1 MDHEN, CDR2 SYDVKM. Full variable domain (rest looked up from reference TRBV28 and TRBJ1-4): DVKVTQSSRYLVKRTGEKVFLECVQDMDHENMFWYRQDPGLGLRLIYFSYDVKMKEKGDIPEGYSVSREKKERFSLILESASTNQTSMYLCASIERGGEKLFFGSGTQLSVL.

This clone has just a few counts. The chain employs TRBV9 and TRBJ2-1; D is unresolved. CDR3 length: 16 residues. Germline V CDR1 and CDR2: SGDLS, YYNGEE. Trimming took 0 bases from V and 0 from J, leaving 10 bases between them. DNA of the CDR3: TGTGCCAGCAGCGTAGGAGGTGCAAGCTCCTACAATGAGCAGTTCTTC. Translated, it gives CASSVGGASSYNEQFF.

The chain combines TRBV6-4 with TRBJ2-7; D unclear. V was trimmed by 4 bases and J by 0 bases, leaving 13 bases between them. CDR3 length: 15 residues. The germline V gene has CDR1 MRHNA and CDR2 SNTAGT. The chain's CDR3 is CASSGKRDPSYEQYF. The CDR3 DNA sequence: TGTGCCAGCAGTGGGAAAAGGGATCCCTCCTACGAGCAGTACTTC.

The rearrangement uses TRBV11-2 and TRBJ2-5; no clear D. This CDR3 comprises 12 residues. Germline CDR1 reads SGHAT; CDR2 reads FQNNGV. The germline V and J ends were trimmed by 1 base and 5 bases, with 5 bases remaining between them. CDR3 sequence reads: CASSLGAETQYF. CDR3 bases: TGTGCCAGCAGCTTAGGGGCGGAGACCCAGTACTTC.

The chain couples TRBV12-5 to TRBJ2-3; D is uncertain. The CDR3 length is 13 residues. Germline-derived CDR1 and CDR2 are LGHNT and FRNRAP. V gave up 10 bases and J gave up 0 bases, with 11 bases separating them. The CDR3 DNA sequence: TGTGCTACGGCTGCGCCTAGCACAGATACGCAGTATTTT. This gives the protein CATAAPSTDTQYF.

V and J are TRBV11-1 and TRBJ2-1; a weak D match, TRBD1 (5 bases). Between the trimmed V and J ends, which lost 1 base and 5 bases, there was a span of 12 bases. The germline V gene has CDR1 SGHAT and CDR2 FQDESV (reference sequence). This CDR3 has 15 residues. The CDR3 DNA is TGTGCCAGCAGCTTAGACAGGTTAGGCGACAATGAGCAGTTCTTC. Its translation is CASSLDRLGDNEQFF.

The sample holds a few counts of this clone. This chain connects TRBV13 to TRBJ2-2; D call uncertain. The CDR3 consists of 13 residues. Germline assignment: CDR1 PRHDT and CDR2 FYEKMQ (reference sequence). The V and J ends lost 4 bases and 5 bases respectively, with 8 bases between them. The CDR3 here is CASSSSRTGELFF. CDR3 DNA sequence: TGTGCCAGCAGCTCCTCTCGTACCGGGGAGCTGTTTTTT.

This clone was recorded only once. Written as DNA, the CDR3 is TGTGCCAGCAGCCAAGAGTCGAGCGAGGAGCAGTACTTC. Its translation: CASSQESSEEQYF. The chain uses TRBV11-2 and TRBJ2-7; no reliable D call. Germline V gene lookup returns CDR1 SGHAT and CDR2 FQNNGV. This CDR3 has 13 amino acids. Trimming took 5 bases from V and 7 from J, leaving 15 bases between them.

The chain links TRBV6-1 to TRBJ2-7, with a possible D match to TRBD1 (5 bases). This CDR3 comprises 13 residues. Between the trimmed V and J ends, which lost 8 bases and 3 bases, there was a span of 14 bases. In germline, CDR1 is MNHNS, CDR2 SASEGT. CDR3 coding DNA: TGTGCCAGCCTTGCGGCAGGGAACTACGAGCAGTACGTC. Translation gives CASLAAGNYEQYV.

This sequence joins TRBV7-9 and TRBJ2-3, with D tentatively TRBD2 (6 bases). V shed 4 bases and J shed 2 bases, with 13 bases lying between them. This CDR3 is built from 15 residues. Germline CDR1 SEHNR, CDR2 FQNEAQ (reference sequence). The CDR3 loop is CASSWGDPSTDTQYF. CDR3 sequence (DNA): TGTGCCAGCAGCTGGGGGGATCCTTCCACAGATACGCAGTATTTT.

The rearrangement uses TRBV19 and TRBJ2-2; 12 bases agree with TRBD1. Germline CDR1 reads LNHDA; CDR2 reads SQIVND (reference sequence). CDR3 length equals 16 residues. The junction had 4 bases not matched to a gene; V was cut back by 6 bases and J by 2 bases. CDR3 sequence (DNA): TGTGCCAGTAGGAGGGGACAGGGGGCTAACACCGGGGAGCTGTTTTTT. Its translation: CASRRGQGANTGELFF. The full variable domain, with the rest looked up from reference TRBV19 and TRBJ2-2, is DGGITQSPKYLFRKEGQNVTLSCEQNLNHDAMYWYRQDPGQGLRLIYYSQIVNDFQKGDIAEGYSVSREKKESFPLTVTSAQKNPTAFYLCASRRGQGANTGELFFGEGSRLTVL.

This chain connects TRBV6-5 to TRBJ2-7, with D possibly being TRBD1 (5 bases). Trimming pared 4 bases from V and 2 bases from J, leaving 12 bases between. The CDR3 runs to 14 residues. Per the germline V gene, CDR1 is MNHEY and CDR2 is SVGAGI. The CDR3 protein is CASSSDIGAYEQYF. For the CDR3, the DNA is TGTGCCAGCAGTTCTGACATAGGGGCCTACGAGCAGTACTTC.

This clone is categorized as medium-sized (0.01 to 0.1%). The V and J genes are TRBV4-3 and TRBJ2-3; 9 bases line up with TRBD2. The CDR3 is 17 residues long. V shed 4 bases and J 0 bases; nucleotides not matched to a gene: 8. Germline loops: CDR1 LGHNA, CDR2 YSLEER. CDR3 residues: CASSPGAGGTSTDTQYF. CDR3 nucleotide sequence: TGCGCCAGCAGCCCCGGAGCGGGGGGCACGAGCACAGATACGCAGTATTTT.

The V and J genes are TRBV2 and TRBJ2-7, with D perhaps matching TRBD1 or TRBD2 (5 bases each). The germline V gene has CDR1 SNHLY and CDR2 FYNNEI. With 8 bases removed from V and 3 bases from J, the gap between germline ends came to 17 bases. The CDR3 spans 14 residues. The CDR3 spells CASGGTERNYEQYV. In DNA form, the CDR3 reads TGTGCCAGCGGTGGGACCGAAAGAAACTACGAGCAGTACGTC.

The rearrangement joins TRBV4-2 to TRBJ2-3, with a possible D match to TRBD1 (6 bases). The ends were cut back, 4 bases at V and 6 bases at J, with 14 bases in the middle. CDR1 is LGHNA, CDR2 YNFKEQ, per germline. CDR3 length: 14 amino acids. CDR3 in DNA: TGTGCCAGCAGCCCGTACAGGGACGGGGATACGCAGTATTTT. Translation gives CASSPYRDGDTQYF.

In nucleotides, the CDR3 is TGTGCCAGCAGCGTAGGTTTGGGGAATCAGCCCCAGCATTTT. It translates to CASSVGLGNQPQHF. The chain combines TRBV9 with TRBJ1-5; D gene ambiguous. This CDR3 has 14 residues. V was shortened by 0 bases and J by 4 bases, with 8 bases between the two germline ends. Germline CDR1 and CDR2: SGDLS and YYNGEE.

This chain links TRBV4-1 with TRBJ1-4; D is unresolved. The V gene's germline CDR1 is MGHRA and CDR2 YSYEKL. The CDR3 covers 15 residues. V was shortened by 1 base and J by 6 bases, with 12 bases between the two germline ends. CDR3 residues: CASSQVGGLDEKLFF. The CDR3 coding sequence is TGCGCCAGCAGCCAAGTTGGTGGGCTAGATGAAAAACTGTTTTTT.

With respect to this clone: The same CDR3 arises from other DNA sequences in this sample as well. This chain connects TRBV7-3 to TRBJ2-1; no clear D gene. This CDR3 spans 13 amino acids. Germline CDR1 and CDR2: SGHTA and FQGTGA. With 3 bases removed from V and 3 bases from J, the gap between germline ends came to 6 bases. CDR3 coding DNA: TGTGCCAGCAGCTTCTCAAGCTACAATGAGCAGTTCTTC. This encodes CASSFSSYNEQFF.

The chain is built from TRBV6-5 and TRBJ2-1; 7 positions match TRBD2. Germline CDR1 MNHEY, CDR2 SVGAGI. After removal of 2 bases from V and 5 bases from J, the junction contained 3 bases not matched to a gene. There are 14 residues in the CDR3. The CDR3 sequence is CASSYIGRDNEQFF. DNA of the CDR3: TGTGCCAGCAGTTACATAGGGAGGGACAATGAGCAGTTCTTC.

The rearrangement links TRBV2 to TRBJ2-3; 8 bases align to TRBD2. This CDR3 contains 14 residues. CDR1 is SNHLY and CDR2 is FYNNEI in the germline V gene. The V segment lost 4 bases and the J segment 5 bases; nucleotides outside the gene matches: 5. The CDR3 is CASSGERGLDTQYF. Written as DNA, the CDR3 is TGTGCCAGCAGTGGCGAGCGGGGGTTAGATACGCAGTATTTT.

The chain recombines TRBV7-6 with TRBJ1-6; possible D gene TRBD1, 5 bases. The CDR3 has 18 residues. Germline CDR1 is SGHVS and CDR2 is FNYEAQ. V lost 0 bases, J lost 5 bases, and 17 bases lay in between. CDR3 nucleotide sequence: TGTGCCAGCAGCTTAGCGGGGCACCCCAACGTCAATAATTCACCCCTCCACTTT. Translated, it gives CASSLAGHPNVNNSPLHF.

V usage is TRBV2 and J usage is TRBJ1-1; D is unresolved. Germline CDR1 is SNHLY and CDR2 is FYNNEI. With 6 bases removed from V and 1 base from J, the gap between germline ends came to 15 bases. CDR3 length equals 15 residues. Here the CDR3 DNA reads TGTGCCAGCAGAGTAGATAGAGGGCCGAACACTGAAGCTTTCTTT. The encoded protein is CASRVDRGPNTEAFF.

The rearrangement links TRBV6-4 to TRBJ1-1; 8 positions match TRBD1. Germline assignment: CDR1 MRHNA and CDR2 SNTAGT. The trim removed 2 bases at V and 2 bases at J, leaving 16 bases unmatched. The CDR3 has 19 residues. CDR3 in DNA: TGTGCCAGCAGTGACCCCAGGGGGCTGGTGAATGGGGCCAACACTGAAGCTTTCTTT. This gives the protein CASSDPRGLVNGANTEAFF.